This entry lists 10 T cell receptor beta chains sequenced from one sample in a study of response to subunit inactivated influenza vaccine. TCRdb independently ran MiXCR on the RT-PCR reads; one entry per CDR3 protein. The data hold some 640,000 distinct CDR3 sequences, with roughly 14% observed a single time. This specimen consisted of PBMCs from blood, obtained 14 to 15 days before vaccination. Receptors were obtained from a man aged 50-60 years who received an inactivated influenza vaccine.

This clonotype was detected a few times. The CDR3 is CASSLAAGGIDNEQFF. The CDR3 DNA sequence: TGTGCCAGCAGCTTAGCGGCGGGGGGGATCGACAATGAGCAGTTCTTC. This chain joins TRBV7-2 and TRBJ2-1, with 9 positions matching TRBD2. The CDR3 is made up of 16 amino acids. CDR1 is SGHTA, CDR2 FQGNSA, per germline. J gave up 5 bases and V 0 bases, and 5 bases lay outside the gene matches.

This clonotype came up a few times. As DNA, the CDR3 is TGTGCCAGCAGCTTACAAGAAACCTCTGGAAACACCATATATTTT. As protein: CASSLQETSGNTIYF. The V gene is TRBV7-9, the J gene TRBJ1-3; D gene unclear. The germline CDR1 and CDR2 sequences are SEHNR and FQNEAQ (reference sequence). The CDR3 is 15 residues long. Trimming removed 2 bases at V and 0 bases at J, with 8 bases between.

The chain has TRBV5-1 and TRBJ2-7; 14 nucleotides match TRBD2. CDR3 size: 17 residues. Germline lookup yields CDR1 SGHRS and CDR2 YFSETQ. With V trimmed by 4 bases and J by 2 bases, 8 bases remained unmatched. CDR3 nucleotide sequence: TGCGCCAGCAGCCCTGGGACTAGCGGGAGTTTAACCTACGAGCAGTACTTC. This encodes CASSPGTSGSLTYEQYF.

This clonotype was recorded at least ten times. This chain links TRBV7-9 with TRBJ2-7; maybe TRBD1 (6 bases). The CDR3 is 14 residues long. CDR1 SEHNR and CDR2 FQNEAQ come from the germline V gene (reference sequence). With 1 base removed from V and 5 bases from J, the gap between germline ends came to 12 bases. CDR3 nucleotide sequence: TGTGCCAGCAGCTTAGAACAGGGTTGGAACGAGCAGTACTTC. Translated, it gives CASSLEQGWNEQYF.

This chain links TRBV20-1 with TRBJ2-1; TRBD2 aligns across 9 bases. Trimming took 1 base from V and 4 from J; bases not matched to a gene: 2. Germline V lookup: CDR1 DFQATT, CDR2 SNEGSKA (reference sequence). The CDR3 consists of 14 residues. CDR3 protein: CSARGTSVYNEQFF. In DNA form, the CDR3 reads TGCAGTGCTAGAGGGACTAGCGTTTACAATGAGCAGTTCTTC.

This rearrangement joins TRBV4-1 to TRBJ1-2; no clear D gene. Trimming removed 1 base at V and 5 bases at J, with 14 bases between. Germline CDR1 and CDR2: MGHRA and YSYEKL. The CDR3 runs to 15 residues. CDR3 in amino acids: CASSQGPLTEYGYTF. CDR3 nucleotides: TGCGCCAGCAGCCAAGGACCGCTAACAGAGTATGGCTACACCTTC.

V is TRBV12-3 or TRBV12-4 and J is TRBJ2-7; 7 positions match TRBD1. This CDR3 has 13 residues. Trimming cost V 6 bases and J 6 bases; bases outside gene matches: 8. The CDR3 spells CASSLTGNGEQYF. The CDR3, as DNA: TGTGCCAGCAGCCTGACAGGGAATGGCGAGCAGTACTTC.

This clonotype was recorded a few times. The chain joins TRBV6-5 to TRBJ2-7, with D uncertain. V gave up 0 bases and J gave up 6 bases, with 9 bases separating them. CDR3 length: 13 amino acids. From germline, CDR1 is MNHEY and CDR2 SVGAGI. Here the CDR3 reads CASSYSGSREQYF. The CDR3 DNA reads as TGTGCCAGCAGTTACTCGGGTAGCCGCGAGCAGTACTTC.

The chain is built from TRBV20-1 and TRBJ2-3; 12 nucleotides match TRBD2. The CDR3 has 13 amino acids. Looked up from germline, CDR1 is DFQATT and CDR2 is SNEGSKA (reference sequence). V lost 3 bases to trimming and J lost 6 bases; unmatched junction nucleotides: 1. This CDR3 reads CSASLAGGDTQYF. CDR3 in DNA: TGCAGTGCTAGTCTAGCGGGGGGGGATACGCAGTATTTT.

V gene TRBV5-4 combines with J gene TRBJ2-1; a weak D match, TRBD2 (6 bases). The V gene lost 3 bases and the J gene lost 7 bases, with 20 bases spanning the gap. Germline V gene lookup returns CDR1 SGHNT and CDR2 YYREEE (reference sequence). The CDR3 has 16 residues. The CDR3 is CASSSKVGSLPNEQFF. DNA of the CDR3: TGTGCCAGCAGCTCAAAGGTCGGGAGCCTCCCAAATGAGCAGTTCTTC.